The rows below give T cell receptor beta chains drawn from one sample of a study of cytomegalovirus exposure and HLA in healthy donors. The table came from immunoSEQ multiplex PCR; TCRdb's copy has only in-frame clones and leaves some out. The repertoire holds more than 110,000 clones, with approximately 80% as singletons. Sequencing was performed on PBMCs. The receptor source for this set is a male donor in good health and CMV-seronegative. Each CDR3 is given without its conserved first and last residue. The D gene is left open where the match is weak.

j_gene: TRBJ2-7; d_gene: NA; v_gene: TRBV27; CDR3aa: ASSSGLNTYEQY
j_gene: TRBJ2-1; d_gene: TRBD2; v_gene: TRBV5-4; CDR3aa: ASSLGLAGYNEQF
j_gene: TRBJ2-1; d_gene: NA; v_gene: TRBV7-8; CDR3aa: ASRVRRGLGSGEQF
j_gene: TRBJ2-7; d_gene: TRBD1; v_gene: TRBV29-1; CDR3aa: SVEGTGGYEQY
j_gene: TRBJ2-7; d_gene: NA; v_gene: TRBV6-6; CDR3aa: ASSYKAQSHEQY
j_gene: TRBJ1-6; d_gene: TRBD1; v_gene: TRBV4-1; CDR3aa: ASSQDGVRTGATNSPLH
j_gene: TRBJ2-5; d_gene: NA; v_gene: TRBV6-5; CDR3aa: ASTKTGSRTQY
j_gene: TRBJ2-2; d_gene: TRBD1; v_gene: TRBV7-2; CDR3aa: ASSRTGGWGGELF
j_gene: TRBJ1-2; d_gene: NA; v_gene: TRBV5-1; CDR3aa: ASRSGQGTGYYGYT
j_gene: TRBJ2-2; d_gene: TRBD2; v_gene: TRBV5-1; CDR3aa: ASTLETSDTGELF
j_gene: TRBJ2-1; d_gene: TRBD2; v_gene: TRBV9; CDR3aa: ASSRGTSYDEQF
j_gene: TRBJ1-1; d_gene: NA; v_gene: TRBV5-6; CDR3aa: ASRPSRGGPTLQNTEAF
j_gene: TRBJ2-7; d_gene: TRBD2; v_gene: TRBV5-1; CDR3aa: ASSLVRGGSYEQY
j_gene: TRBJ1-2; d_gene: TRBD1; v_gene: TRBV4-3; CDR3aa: ASSQEGLTGGGGYT
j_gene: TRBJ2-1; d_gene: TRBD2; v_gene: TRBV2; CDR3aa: ASWSGATSNEQF
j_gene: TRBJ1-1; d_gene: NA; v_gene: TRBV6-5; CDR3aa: ASSYAGPTNTEAF
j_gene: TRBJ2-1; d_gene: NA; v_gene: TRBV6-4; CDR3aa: ASRPSGSSYNEQF
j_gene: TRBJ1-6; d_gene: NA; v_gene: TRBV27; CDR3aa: ASSTGASYNSPLH
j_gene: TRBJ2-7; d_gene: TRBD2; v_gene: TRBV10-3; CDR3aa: AIRAGLAGFYEQY
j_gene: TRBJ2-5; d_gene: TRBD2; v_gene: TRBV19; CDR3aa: ASSITTSGSRETQY
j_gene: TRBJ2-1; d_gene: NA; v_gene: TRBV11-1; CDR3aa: ASSLGDLGDNEQF
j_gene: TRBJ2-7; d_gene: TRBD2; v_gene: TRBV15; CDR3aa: ATSREAGVDEQY
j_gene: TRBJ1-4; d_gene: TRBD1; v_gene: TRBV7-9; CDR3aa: ASSLRDRATNEKLF
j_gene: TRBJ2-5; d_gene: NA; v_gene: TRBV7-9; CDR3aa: ASSSRQTEETQY
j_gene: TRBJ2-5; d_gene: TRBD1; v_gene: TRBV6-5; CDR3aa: ASSYPSGQGAGTQY
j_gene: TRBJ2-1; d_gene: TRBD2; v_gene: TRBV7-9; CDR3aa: ASSLQRDFRDEQF
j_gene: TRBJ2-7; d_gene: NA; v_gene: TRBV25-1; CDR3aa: ASSEITAYEQY
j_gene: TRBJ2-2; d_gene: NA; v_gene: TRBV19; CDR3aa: ASSMMDITGELF
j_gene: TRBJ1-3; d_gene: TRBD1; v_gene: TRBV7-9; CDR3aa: ASSSGQGRGNTIY
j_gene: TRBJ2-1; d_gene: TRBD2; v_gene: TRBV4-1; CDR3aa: ASSPGLAGVEQF
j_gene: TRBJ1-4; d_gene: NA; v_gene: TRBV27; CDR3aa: ASSLAGPNEKLF
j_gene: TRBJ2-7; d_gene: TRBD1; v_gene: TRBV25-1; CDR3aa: ASEGSGRGTGAYEQY
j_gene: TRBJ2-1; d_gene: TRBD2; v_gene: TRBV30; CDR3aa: AWSRTSGYNEQF
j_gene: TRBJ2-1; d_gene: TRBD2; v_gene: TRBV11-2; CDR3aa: ASSSQTSGPYNEQF
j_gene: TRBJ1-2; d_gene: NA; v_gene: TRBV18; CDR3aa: ASSPREGGNYGYT
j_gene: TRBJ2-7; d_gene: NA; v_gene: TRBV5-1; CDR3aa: ASARGVSRYFEQY
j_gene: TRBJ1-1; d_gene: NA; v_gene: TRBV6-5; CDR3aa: ASSYGAGGNTEAF
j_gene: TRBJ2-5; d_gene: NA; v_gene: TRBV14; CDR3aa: ASSQGGFGETQY
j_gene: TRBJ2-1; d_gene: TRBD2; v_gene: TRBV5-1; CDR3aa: ASRLAGVKNEQF
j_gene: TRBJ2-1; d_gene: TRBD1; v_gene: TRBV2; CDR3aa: ASSGEQGTYNEQF
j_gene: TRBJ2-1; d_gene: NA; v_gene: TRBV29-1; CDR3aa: SVEGRGNEQF
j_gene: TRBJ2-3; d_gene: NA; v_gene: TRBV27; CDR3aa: ASSFSTGGDTQY